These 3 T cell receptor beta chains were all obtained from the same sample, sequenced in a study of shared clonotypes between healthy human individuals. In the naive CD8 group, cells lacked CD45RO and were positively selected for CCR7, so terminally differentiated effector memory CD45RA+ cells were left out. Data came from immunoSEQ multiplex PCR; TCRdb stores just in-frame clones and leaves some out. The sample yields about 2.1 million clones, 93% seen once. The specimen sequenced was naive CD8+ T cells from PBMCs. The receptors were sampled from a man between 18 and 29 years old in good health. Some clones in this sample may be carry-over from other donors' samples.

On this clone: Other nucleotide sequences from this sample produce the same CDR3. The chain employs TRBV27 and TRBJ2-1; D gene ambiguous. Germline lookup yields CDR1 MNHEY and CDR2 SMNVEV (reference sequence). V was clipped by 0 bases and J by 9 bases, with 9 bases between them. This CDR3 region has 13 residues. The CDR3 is CASSLSLVGEQFF. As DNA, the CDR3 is TGTGCCAGCAGTTTATCCCTTGTGGGTGAGCAGTTCTTC.

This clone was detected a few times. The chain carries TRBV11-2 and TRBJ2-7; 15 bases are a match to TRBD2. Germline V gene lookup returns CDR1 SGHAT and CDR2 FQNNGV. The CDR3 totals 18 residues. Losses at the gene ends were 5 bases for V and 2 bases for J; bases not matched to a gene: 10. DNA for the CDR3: TGTGCCAGCAGCCCAGGACTAGCGGGAGGGGCGCTTACCTACGAGCAGTACTTC. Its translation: CASSPGLAGGALTYEQYF.

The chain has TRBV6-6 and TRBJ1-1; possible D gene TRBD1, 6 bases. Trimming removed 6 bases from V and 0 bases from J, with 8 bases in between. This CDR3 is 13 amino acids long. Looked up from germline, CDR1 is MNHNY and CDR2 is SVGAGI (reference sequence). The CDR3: CASRGALNTEAFF. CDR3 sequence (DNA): TGTGCCAGCAGGGGGGCTTTGAACACTGAAGCTTTCTTT.